This T cell receptor (beta chain) was retrieved from a study of T-cell reconstitution after alpha-beta-depleted transplantation in children. Unique molecular identifiers were incorporated during preparation of the TCRbeta library. TCRdb reprocessed the PCR reads with MiXCR, giving one entry per CDR3 protein. The sample includes some 830,000 distinct CDR3 sequences, roughly 15% of them seen just once. This clonotype was recorded a few times. Germline V gene lookup returns CDR1 LGHNA and CDR2 YNFKEQ. V gave up 4 bases and J gave up 0 bases, with 20 bases separating them. The CDR3 extends over 18 amino acids.

The sequenced sample was PBMCs, mostly from graft donor cells, obtained 360 days after TCRalphabeta/CD19-depleted stem cell transplant. J is TRBJ2-3 and V is TRBV4-2; D may be TRBD2 (5 bases). The sequence was obtained from a male patient younger than 18 who had a stem cell transplant for acute lymphoblastic leukemia, so the T cells may come from the graft donor. In nucleotides, the CDR3 is TGTGCCAGCAGCCGGTCCGGGAAAGGAGTATTTAGCACAGATACGCAGTATTTT. It translates to CASSRSGKGVFSTDTQYF.